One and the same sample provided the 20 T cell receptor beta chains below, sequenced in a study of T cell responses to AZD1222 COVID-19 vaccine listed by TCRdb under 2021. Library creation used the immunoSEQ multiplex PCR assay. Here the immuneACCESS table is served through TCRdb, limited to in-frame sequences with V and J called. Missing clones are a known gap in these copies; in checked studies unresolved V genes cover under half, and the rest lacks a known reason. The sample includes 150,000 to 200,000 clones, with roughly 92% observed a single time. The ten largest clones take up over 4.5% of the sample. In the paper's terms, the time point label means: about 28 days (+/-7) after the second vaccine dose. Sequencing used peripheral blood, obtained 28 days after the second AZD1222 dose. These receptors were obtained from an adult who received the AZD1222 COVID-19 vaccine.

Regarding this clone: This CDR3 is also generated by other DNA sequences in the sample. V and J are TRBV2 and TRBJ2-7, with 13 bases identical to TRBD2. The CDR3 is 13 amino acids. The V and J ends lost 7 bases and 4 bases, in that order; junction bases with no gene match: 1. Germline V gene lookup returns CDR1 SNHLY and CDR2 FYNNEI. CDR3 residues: CASTGLAGYEQYF. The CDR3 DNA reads TGTGCCAGCACGGGACTAGCGGGATACGAGCAGTACTTC.

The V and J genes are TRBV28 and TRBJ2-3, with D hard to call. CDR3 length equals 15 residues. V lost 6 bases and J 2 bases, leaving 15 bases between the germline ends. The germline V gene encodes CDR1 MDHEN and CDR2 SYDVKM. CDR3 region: CASSPLTPHTDTQYF. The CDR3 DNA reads TGTGCCAGCAGCCCCCTTACTCCCCACACAGATACGCAGTATTTT.

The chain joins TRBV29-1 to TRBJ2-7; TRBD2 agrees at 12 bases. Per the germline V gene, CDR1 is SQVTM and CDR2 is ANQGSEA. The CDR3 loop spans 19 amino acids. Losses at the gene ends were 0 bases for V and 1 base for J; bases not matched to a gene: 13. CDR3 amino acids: CSVEDRLAGGRKGSYEQYF. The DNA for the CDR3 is TGCAGCGTTGAAGATCGGCTAGCGGGAGGGAGAAAGGGTTCCTACGAGCAGTACTTC.

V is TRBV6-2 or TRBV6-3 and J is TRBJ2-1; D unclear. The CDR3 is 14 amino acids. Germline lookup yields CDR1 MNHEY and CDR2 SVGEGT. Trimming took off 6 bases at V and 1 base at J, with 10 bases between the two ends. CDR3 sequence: CASSWTESYNEQFF. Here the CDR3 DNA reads TGTGCCAGCAGCTGGACGGAATCCTACAATGAGCAGTTCTTC.

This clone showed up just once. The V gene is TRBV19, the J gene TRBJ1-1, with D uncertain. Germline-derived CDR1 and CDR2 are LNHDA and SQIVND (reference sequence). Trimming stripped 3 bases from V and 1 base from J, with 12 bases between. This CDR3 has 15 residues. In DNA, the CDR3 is TGTGCCAGTAGTATTTGGAGGGTCTCGAACACTGAAGCTTTCTTT. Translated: CASSIWRVSNTEAFF.

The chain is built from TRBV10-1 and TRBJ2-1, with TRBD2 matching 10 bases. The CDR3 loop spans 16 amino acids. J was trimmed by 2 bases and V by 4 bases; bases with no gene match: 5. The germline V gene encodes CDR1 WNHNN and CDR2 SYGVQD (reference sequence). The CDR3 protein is CASSGASGRTYNEQFF. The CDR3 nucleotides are TGCGCCAGCAGTGGGGCTAGCGGGAGAACCTACAATGAGCAGTTCTTC.

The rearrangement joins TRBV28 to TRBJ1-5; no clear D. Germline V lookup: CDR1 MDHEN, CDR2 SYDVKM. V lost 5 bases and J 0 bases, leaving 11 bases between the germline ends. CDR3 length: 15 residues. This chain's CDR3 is CASSTTGLSNQPQHF. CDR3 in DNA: TGTGCCAGCAGTACGACCGGCCTTAGCAATCAGCCCCAGCATTTT.

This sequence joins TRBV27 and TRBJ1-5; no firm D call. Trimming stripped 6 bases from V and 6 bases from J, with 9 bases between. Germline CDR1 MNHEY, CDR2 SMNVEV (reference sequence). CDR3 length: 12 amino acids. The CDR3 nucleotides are TGTGCCAGCAGAAGGCCTGGTCAGCCCCAGCATTTT. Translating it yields CASRRPGQPQHF.

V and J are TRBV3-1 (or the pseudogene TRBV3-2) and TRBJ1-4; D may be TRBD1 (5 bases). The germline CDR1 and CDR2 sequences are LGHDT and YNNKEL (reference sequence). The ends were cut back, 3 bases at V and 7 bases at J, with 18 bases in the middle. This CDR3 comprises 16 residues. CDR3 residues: CASSHIPQGLGEKLFF. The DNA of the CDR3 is TGTGCCAGCAGCCACATCCCGCAGGGCTTAGGTGAAAAACTGTTTTTT.

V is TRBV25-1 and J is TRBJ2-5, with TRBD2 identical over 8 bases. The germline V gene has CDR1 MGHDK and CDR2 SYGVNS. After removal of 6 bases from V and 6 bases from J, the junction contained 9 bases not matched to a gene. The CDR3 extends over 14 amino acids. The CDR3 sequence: CASRPGGAGKTQYF. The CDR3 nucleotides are TGTGCCAGCAGGCCCGGGGGGGCAGGAAAGACCCAGTACTTC.

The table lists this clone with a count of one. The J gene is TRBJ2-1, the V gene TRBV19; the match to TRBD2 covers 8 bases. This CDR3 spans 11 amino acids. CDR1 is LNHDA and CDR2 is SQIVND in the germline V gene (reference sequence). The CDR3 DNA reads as TGTGCGAGCGGGAGTCGGAATGAGCAGTTCTTC. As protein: CASGSRNEQFF.

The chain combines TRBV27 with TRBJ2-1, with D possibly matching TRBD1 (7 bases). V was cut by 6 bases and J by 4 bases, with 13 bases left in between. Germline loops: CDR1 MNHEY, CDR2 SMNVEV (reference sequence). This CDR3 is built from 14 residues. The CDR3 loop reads CASRNQGGYNEQFF. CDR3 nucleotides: TGTGCCAGCAGAAATCAGGGGGGATACAATGAGCAGTTCTTC.

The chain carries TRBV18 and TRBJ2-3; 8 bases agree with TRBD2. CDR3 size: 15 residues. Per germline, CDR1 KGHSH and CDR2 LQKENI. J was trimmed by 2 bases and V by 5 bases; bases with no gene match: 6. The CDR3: CASSSLAVLTDTQYF. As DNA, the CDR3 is TGTGCCAGCTCATCACTAGCGGTCCTCACAGATACGCAGTATTTT.

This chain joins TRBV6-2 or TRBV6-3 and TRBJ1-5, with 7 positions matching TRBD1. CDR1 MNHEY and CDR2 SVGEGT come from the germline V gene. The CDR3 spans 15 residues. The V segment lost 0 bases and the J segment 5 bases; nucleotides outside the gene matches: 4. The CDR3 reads CASSYSAGGHQPQHF. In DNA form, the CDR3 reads TGTGCCAGCAGTTACTCGGCAGGGGGTCATCAGCCCCAGCATTTT.

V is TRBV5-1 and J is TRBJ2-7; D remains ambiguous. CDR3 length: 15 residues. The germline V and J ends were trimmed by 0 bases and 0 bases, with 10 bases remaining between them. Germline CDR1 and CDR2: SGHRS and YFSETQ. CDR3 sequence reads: CASSLGLPGSYEQYF. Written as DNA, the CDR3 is TGCGCCAGCAGCTTGGGGCTCCCCGGCTCCTACGAGCAGTACTTC. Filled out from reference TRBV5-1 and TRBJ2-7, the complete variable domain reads KAGVTQTPRYLIKTRGQQVTLSCSPISGHRSVSWYQQTPGQGLQFLFEYFSETQRNKGNFPGRFSGRQFSNSRSEMNVSTLELGDSALYLCASSLGLPGSYEQYFGPGTRLTVT.

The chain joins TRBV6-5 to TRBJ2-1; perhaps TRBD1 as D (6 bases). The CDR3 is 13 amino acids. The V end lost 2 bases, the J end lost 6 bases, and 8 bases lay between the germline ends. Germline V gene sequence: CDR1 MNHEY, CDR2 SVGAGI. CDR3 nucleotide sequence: TGTGCCAGCAGTTACCCAGGGGCCAATGAGCAGTTCTTC. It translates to CASSYPGANEQFF.

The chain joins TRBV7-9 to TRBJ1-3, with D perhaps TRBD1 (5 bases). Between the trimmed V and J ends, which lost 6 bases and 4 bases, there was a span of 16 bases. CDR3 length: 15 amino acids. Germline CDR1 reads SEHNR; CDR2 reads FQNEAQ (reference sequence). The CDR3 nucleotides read TGTGCCAGCAGACGAGGGGTATTAGGGGGAAACACCATATATTTT. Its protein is CASRRGVLGGNTIYF.

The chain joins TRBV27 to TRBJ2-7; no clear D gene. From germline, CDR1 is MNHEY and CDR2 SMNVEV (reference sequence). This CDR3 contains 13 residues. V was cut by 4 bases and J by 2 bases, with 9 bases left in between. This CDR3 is CASSWGSPYEQYF. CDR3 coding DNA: TGTGCCAGCAGTTGGGGTAGTCCCTACGAGCAGTACTTC.

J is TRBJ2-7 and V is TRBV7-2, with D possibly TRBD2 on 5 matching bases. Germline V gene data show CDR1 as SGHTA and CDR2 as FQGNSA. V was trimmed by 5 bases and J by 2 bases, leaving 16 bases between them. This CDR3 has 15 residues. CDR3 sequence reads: CASSRLRGIPYEQYF. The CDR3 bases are TGTGCCAGCAGCCGCTTAAGAGGGATACCCTACGAGCAGTACTTC.

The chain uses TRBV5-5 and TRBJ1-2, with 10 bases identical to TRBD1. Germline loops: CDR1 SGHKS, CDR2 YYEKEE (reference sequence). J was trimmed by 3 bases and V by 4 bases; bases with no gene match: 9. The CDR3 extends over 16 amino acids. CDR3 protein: CASSHVGDRGDYGYTF. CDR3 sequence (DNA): TGTGCCAGCAGCCACGTAGGGGACAGGGGTGACTATGGCTACACCTTC.